This T cell receptor beta chain was identified during a study of multiple sclerosis patients with progressive multifocal leukoencephalopathy (dated by TCRdb to between 2018 and 2020). At the level of the whole study: The controls were five MS patients treated with natalizumab who did not develop PML and who were sampled longitudinally. Peripheral T and B cells were examined in MS patients who developed PML (4 under natalizumab, 1 after alemtuzumab) and in treated patients who did not develop PML. From before therapy, through 6 and 12 months, up to PML onset, two natalizumab-treated patients who later developed PML were tracked longitudinally. The study was designed to detect JC virus-specific or public T-cell expansions arising at the time of PML onset.

The CDR1 and CDR2 encoded by the germline V gene are KGHSH and LQKENI. The CDR3 measures 13 amino acids from cysteine to phenylalanine. Only the CDR3 DNA stays, 39 bases, in frame from base 1. The junction shows trimming of 0 bases on V and 5 bases on J, plus 6 bases between the germline ends. TRB CDR3 regions were amplified from genomic DNA with the immunoSEQ two-step multiplex PCR at survey-level depth. To estimate template counts and remove amplification bias, each PCR was spiked with synthetic inline TR CDR3 controls covering all V-J pairings. Reads went through processing to reduce amplification and sequencing bias, and quantification was done against synthetic TR CDR3 analogs. On the study's bioinformatics: Raw data were processed in ImmunoSEQ Analyzer, with out-of-frame sequences and CDR3s containing stop codons removed, and gene names were assigned according to IMGT nomenclature. Repertoire diversity was summarized as normalized Shannon entropy, defined as 1 minus Pielou's evenness. Two TRB sequences were counted as identical only if the two sequences had the same V gene, J gene and CDR3. Public PML clonotypes were CDR3s shared by two or more PML-onset samples but absent earlier, in controls, and in public databases. Skylign with the observed count method was used to analyze CDR3 amino acid composition at each position. TCRdb took this table from immuneACCESS and kept in-frame rearrangements with V and J called. Such tables lack part of the clones; where checked against another copy, unresolved V genes explain under half of the gap, and the rest is unexplained. That table furnishes V, J and clone size, whereas the DNA furnished D and trimming. This sample holds 25,000 to 35,000 clones; around nine tenths were observed only once. 1.1% of the sample lies in the top ten.

The paper as a whole reports these results and caveats: In most PML patients, lower normalized Shannon entropy suggested less diverse TRB repertoires, while the natalizumab-treated controls had values close to 1. Although TRB clones above 0.5% frequency turned up only in PML patients, the clones expanded at PML onset were already present before and during natalizumab therapy. When PML developed, neither common TRBV or TRBJ gene usage nor preferential TRBV-TRBJ pairings were detected. Analysis was restricted to peripheral blood, although for natalizumab-associated PML, cerebrospinal fluid or brain lymphocytes might be more informative. Because of the small, descriptive cohort, whether findings reflect JC virus infection or general immunocompromise remained unclear.

In the case of this clone: Its binding antigen is unknown. Base qualities are not at hand, and no much larger clone is one base apart.

The time point label, as the study defines it: before natalizumab initiation. Interferon beta had previously been received by all listed patients, and all PML patients were female. T0 blood samples were collected before the first natalizumab infusion. Ficoll-Hypaque density gradient centrifugation was used to isolate peripheral blood mononuclear cells. Sequencing input: PBMCs. The V gene is TRBV18 and the J gene is TRBJ2-3; the D gene cannot be resolved reliably. The sequence derives from a human donor with multiple sclerosis. The sequence in DNA is TGTGCCAGCTCACCACCGTATTTAGATACGCAGTATTTT. It translates to CASSPPYLDTQYF.